This T cell receptor beta chain is drawn from a study of T cells in Graves' hyperthyroidism and ophthalmopathy. The study, taken as a whole, reports: Clonotypes that were expanded in thyroid above 0.001 mostly appeared in blood too.

Ophthalmopathy in the patients scored at least 3 on Clinical Activity Score and at least 4 on NOSPECS grade, lasting under 3 months. In this sample, this clonotype turned up many times. Its antigen is still unknown. There were TCR beta CDR3 regions amplified from RNA transcripts. HTBI primers were used for first-round RT-PCR of the TCR CDR3. TCRdb re-analysed the multiplex PCR reads in MiXCR, keeping a single row per CDR3 protein. The sample holds around 490,000 distinct CDR3 sequences; roughly 21% are singletons and the top ten take 40% to 50%. Germline loops: CDR1 SEHNR, CDR2 FQNEAQ (reference sequence). The CDR3 has 13 amino acids. Trimming left V 5 bases short and J 3 bases short, with 11 bases between.

The genes are TRBV7-9 and TRBJ2-7, with D perhaps matching TRBD1 (6 bases). The sequencing sample was made of blood. The sequence derives from a man aged 40-49 years with Graves' ophthalmopathy. The CDR3 nucleotides are TGTGCCAGCAGCCAAACAGGGAACTACGAGCAGTACTTC. Translated: CASSQTGNYEQYF.